The TCR beta chain described here comes from a study of T cells after yellow fever vaccination (dated by TCRdb to 2018 to 2020). Broadly, across the study: Libraries from fractions with low cell numbers were prepared with the SMART-Seq v4 Ultra Low Input RNA kit. To follow T-cell clones before and after both primary and booster YFV17D yellow fever vaccination, bulk TCR alpha and beta repertoires underwent longitudinal sequencing. Blood was drawn at multiple timepoints before and after primary and secondary immunization, with bulk PBMC replicates and cell subsets isolated. Two healthy male donors, one aged 18 to 29 and one aged 30 to 40 years, were included in the cohort.

On the study overall, not on this receptor specifically: A small share of clonotypes was detected in both CD4 and CD8 compartments, with the overlap likely arising from convergent recombination. Most clones expanded after primary vaccination were re-detected after the booster (just under 97% of CD4 and around 88% of CD8), suggesting broad memory maintenance. The secondary T-cell response was found to be weaker but faster than the primary response, with a peak reached on day 5 rather than on day 15. Only a couple of donors were included in the study, so the extent to which the findings can be generalized is limited. Because abundant contaminating clonotypes from the bulk population could be contained in FACS-sorted repertoires, computational filtering was required.

From the cysteine up to the phenylalanine, the CDR3 has a length of 13 residues. The only DNA kept is the CDR3, 39 bases in frame from the first base. V was cut back by 6 bases and J by 7 bases, leaving a gap of 14 bases between them. Instrument used: Illumina NovaSeq 6000. Synthesis of TCR cDNA relied on 5'RACE template switching, a step that introduced a universal primer site along with unique molecular identifiers. Priming of cDNA synthesis was performed from both the TCR alpha and TCR beta constant segments. Two PCR steps were used to amplify libraries, with sample barcodes and sequencing adapters being added in the second step. Sequencing of libraries was done on Illumina HiSeq 2500 (2x100 bp) or NovaSeq (2x150 bp). The published analysis was carried out like this. Demultiplexing of reads and collapsing into UMI consensus sequences were performed with MIGEC, and V(D)J alignment was carried out with MiXCR. Clonotypes responding to the vaccine were identified with edgeR on replicate PBMC samples, with the criteria of FDR below 0.01 and a log2 fold change above 5 up to day 15. Bulk clonotypes were assigned CD4 or CD8 identity according to which sequenced CD4 or CD8 repertoire held them at higher abundance. The raw public data were reprocessed by TCRdb itself: fastp quality trimming at Q25, MiXCR clonotype calling, in-frame beta chains only. A single entry per CDR3 protein holds the most common genes and DNA from its merged rows. V and J calls and clone size were set by TCRdb, not the authors. Here the sample has 250,000 or so distinct CDR3 sequences; roughly 4% occur a single time. The ten largest clones take up around a fifth of the sample.

This clonotype was recorded many times. Its recognized antigen is unknown. One base away there is no much larger clone; base qualities are not given. The treatment or condition label for this specimen denotes: live attenuated yellow fever vaccine strain. At each blood-draw timepoint, two biological replicates of bulk PBMCs were obtained. A standard Ficoll-Paque protocol was used to isolate PBMCs from peripheral blood. RNA was extracted with TriZol from bulk PBMCs, CD4 and CD8 fractions, and dextramer-positive and dextramer-negative fractions. Recombination connected TRBV12-3 or TRBV12-4 to TRBJ2-3, with the D gene uncertain. This specimen consisted of PBMCs, obtained 15 days after the yellow fever booster vaccination. The TCR was taken from a man younger than 35 who received the YFV17D yellow fever vaccine. This receptor has the CDR3 CASRPSYFHTQYF. The nucleotides read TGTGCCAGCAGGCCCTCCTACTTTCATACGCAGTATTTT.